The TCR beta chain under discussion was sequenced for a study of OX40 agonist ivuxolimab in advanced cancers. Study at large: Melanoma, hepatocellular carcinoma, head and neck or renal cell cancer occurred in dose-escalation patients.

This CDR3 has 22 residues. CDR1 and CDR2 from the germline V gene are SGDLS and YYNGEE. Trimming at V came to 1 base and at J to 0 bases, leaving 17 bases not matched to a gene. Libraries were prepared by immunoSEQ multiplex PCR; TCRdb keeps only in-frame clonotypes and omits some of them. The table includes approximately 46,000 clones, over 75% detected once. The chain is built from TRBV9 and TRBJ2-6; 9 bases agree with TRBD1. The material sequenced was CD4+ or CD8+ T cells sorted from blood, taken in a trial of the OX40 agonist ivuxolimab. The receptor's source is an adult with an advanced solid tumor such as melanoma, head and neck, liver or kidney cancer. The CDR3 DNA sequence: TGTGCCAGCAGCGTATCCGGGACAGGGAGGCCCTTTTTGGACTCTGGGGCCAACGTCCTGACTTTC. Translating gives CASSVSGTGRPFLDSGANVLTF.